The clone carrying this TCR beta chain has a count of ten or more. Its antigen remains unknown. This record comes from a study of CD8+CD57+ T cells in acquired aplastic anemia. For the study at large: The mean DNA yield obtained from sorted CD4+ and CD8+ cells came to around 3 ug.

TCR beta VDJ and CDR3 profiling used genomic DNA as template. One entry per CDR3 protein, called by TCRdb with MiXCR from the reads. The data show about 170,000 distinct CDR3 sequences, roughly 40% seen once. Study results and limitations: Patients and controls shared roughly 28 CD8+ CDR3 sequences, which appeared highly expressed in patients and within their immunodominant clones.

This CDR3 spans 16 amino acids. The germline gives CDR1 MNHEY, CDR2 SMNVEV (reference sequence). V was clipped by 5 bases and J by 4 bases, with 20 bases between them. The sequenced sample consisted of sorted CD4+, CD8+, or CD8+CD57+ T cells (not recorded which) from PBMCs. This chain joins TRBV27 and TRBJ1-1; D ambiguous. The sequence was collected from a human donor in good health. CDR3 amino acids: CASSRITTREGTEAFF. The CDR3 DNA reads as TGTGCCAGCAGTCGGATTACGACTAGGGAGGGCACTGAAGCTTTCTTT.